This TCR beta chain was found in a study of T-cell reconstitution after alpha-beta-depleted transplantation in children. As it was prepared, the TCRbeta library received unique molecular identifiers. MiXCR was run by TCRdb on the PCR reads, yielding one entry per CDR3 protein. The repertoire has 800,000 to 1,000,000 distinct CDR3 sequences, around 30% of them found once; the top ten carry 28%. CDR1 is SGHVS and CDR2 is FQNEAQ in the germline V gene. The CDR3 runs to 17 residues. Trimming removed 1 base at V and 2 bases at J, with 16 bases between. The rearrangement links TRBV7-8 to TRBJ2-3, with D possibly matching TRBD1 (6 bases). Sequences were derived from PBMCs, mostly from graft donor cells, sampled 360 days after TCRalphabeta/CD19-depleted stem cell transplant. This receptor was obtained from a boy under three years old who had a stem cell transplant for SCID, so the T cells may come from the graft donor. CDR3 DNA sequence: TGTGCCAGCAGCTTAGTCCCAACAGGGCCTAACACAGATACGCAGTATTTT. It codes for CASSLVPTGPNTDTQYF.